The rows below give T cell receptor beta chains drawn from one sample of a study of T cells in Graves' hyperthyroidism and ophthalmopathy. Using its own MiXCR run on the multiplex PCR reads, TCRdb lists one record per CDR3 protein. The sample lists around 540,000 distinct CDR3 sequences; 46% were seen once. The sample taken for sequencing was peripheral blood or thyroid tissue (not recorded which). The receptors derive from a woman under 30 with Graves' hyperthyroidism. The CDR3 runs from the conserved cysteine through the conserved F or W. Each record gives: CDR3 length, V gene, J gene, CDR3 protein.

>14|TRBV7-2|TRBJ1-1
CASSSKQGDTEAFF
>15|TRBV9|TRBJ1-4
CASSAIDGVGGKLFF
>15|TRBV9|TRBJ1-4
CASSLGTANNEKLFF
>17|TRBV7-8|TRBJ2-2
CASSLGPSGMNTGELFF
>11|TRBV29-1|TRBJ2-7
CSVEGPGEQYF
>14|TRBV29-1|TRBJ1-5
CSVEGGLGQGNEHF
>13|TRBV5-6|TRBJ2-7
CASSKDRPYEQYF
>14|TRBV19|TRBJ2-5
CASMSPSDNQPQYF
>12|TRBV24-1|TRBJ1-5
CATSDQDQPQHF
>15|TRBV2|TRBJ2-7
CASSLGTSAAYEQYF
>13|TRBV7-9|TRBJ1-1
CASRPGRTTEAFF
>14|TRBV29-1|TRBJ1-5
CSVARQASNQPQHF
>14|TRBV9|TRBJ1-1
CASSVWDSVGEAFF
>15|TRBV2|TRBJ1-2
CASSQGFRTGYGYTF
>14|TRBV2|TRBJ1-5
CASSLGGGLGPQHF
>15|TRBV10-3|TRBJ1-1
CAISESLGANTEAFF
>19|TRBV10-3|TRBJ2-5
CAISPRRGQGASLQETQYF
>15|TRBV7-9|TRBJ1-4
CASSSELRRGEKLFF
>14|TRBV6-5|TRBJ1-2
CASSYGTGGFGYTF
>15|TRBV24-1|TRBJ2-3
CATSESSGNTDTQYF
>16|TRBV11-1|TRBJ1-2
CASSLVSGSLNYGYTF
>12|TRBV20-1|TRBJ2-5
CSEARGRGTQYF
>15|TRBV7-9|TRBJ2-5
CASSLEAGAVETQYF
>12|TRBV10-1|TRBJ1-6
CARGTSNSPLHF
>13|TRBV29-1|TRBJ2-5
CSRMAGAQETQYF
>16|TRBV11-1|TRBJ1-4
CASSSDRLPTNEKLFF
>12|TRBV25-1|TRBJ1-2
CARDDRGEGYTF
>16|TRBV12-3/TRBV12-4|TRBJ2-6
CASSFPRHSGANVLTF
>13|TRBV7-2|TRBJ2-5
CASSLRDAETQYF
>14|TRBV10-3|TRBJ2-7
CAIRIDGLHYEQYF
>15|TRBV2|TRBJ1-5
CASSDQGGINQPQHF
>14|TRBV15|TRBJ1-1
CATNREARVTEAFF
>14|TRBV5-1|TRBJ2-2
CASCPDTRAGELFF
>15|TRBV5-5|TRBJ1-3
CASSLDQSTGNTIYF
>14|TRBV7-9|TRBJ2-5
CASSFREGQETQYF
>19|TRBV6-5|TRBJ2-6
CASSLRGTAIISGANVLTF
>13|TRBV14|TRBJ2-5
CAWDTGTEETQYF
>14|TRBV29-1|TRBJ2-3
CSVERFPNTDTQYF
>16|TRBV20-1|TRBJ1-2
CSASPTGQGAGHGYTF
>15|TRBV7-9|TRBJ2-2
CASRGWAPTTGELFF
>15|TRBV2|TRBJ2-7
CASRLGLAGDFEQYF
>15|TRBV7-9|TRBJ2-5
CASSLMGDPPETQYF